The sequence of this TCR beta chain was determined in a study of long-term antiretroviral therapy in people with HIV. Findings and limits, study-wide: HIV repertoires showed narrower CDR3 length ranges than controls. Participants lacked recorded data on ART adherence, viral resistance or therapy changes. Within the repertoire, clones expanded before ART were dominant at all time points.

Sequencing relied on immunoSEQ assay v3.0, run at survey level. Here immunoSEQ multiplex PCR was the method, and the copy in TCRdb shows in-frame clones only, minus some. The sample holds 20,000 to 25,000 clones; about 76% are singletons and the top ten take around 12%. Between the trimmed V and J ends, which lost 5 bases and 5 bases, there was a span of 9 bases. CDR3 length equals 12 residues. Germline assignment: CDR1 SGHAT and CDR2 FQNNGV. As concerns this clone: No antigen is known for it.

The chain recombines TRBV11-2 with TRBJ1-2; no clear D. The sequencing here drew on unsorted PBMCs, taken 0.1 years before starting antiretroviral therapy. This TCR was sampled from a man aged 40-50 years with HIV. This CDR3 reads CASSQNGYGYTF. Here the CDR3 DNA reads TGTGCCAGCAGCCAAAATGGGTATGGCTACACCTTC.